The source of this T cell receptor beta chain is a study of T cells in Graves' hyperthyroidism and ophthalmopathy. The study collected blood at first hyperthyroidism diagnosis, before any ophthalmopathy symptoms arose. With regard to this clonotype: The antigen is undetermined.

V lost 5 bases and J lost 4; bases outside the gene matches: 8. CDR1 SGHVS and CDR2 FQNEAQ come from the germline V gene. This CDR3 contains 16 residues. What was amplified from RNA transcripts were TCR beta CDR3 regions. The HTBI set primed first-round TCR CDR3 RT-PCR. TCRdb processed the multiplex PCR reads anew with MiXCR; each CDR3 protein has one entry. The sample consists of 270,000 or so distinct CDR3 sequences, 25% of them appearing once. Study-level results: Progression to ophthalmopathy was predicted a median of roughly seven months early.

The TCR was taken from a man in his forties with Graves' hyperthyroidism that later progressed to Graves' ophthalmopathy. Sequenced: blood. V and J are TRBV7-8 and TRBJ2-5, with TRBD2 identical over 12 bases. CDR3 DNA: TGTGCCAGCAGCCCCCGGACTAGCGGGAAAGCAGAGACCCAGTACTTC. As protein: CASSPRTSGKAETQYF. The entire variable domain, with the rest obtained from reference TRBV7-8 and TRBJ2-5, is as follows: GAGVSQSPRYKVAKRGQDVALRCDPISGHVSLFWYQQALGQGPEFLTYFQNEAQLDKSGLPSDRFFAERPEGSVSTLKIQRTQQEDSAVYLCASSPRTSGKAETQYFGPGTRLLVL.